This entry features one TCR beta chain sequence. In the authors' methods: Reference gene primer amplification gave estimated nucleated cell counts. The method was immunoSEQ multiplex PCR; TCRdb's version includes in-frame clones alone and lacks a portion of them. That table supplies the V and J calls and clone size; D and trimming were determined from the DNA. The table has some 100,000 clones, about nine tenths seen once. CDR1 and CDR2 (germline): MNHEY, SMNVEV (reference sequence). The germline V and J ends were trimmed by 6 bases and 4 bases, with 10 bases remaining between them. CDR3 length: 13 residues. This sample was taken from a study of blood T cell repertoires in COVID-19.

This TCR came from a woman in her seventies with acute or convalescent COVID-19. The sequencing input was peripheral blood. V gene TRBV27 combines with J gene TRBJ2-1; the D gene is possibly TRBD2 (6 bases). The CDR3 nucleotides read TGTGCCAGCAGCCCGCGGGAATACAATGAGCAGTTCTTC. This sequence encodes CASSPREYNEQFF.